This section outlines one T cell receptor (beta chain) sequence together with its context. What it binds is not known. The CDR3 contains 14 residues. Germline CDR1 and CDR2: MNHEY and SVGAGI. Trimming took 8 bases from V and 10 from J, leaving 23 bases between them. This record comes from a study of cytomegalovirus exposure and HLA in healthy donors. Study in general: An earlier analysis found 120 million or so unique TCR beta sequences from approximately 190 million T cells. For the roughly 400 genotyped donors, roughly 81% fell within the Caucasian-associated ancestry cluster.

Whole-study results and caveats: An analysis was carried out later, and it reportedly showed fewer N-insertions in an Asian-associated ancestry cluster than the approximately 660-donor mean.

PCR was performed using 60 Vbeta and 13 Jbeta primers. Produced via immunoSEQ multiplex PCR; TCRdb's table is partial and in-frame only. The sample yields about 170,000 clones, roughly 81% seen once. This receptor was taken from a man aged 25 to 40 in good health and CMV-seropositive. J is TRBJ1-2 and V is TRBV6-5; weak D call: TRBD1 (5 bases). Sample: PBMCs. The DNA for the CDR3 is TGTGCCAGCTCCCTCGGGGGGGATTTTCTATCCTACACCTTC. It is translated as CASSLGGDFLSYTF.